This TCR beta chain is drawn from a study of vaccination and CD4 T cells after COVID-19 (dated by TCRdb to 2022 to 2024). Background on the whole study: Convalescent patients had a positive SARS-CoV-2 result on nasal swab PCR, and of these patients, about ten had mild disease and one had severe disease. Two doses of either the Pfizer-BioNTech BNT162b2 vaccine (n=8) or the Moderna mRNA-1273 vaccine (n=2) were administered to participants. Six males and four females were included in the convalescent cohort, with two Hispanic individuals, seven Caucasians, two Asians and one multiracial person represented. In over 8 COVID-19 convalescent patients and a handful of infection-naive healthy vaccine recipients, the spike-specific CD4+ TCR repertoire before mRNA vaccination was compared with the repertoire after mRNA vaccination. Post-COVID blood samples from convalescent patients were collected a median of around 100 days after diagnosis, with a range of 35 to 161 days. In control cultures, a CEFX viral epitope pool was used as positive control, an HIV-1 Nef peptide pool was used as negative control, or no peptide was added. Post-vaccine blood samples were obtained a median of approximately 74 days after the second vaccine dose, with a range of about 12 to 241 days. Overlapping spike peptide pools from SARS-CoV-2 and from the common cold coronaviruses HCoV-NL63, HCoV-OC43 and HCoV-229E were used as culture stimuli.

About this clonotype itself: Its antigen remains undetermined. One base away there is no much larger clone; base qualities are not given.

The CDR3 contains 13 residues, cysteine and phenylalanine counted. Only the CDR3 DNA stays, 39 bases, in frame from base 1. A distance of 2 bases separates the germline ends of V and J, which lose 0 bases and 0 bases respectively. This sample's treatment or condition label indicates: roughly 10-day PBMC culture with coronavirus spike peptide pools or control peptides (ViraFEST assay). To expand antigen-specific T cells with peptide pools and then pick out the expanded clonotypes through TCR sequencing, the study relied on the ViraFEST assay. Positive SARS-CoV-2 PCR tests in the convalescent patients dated from March to December 2020, before Alpha, Beta and Delta variants emerged in the United States. Each well held roughly 2 million PBMCs cultured in IMDM containing around 5% human AB serum and approximately 9.4 IU/ml IL-2, with 8 to 10 ug/ml peptide pools added. Half of the culture medium was replaced with fresh IL-2-containing medium on days 3 and 7. Once the cells had been in culture for around ten days, the EasySep CD4+ T cell isolation kit was used to isolate CD4+ T cells by negative selection. Ficoll-Paque Plus gradient centrifugation was used to isolate PBMCs from whole blood, and the isolated PBMCs were then either used fresh or cryopreserved at -140C. Each culture condition was generally run in triplicate wells.

The library came from PCR. At the Johns Hopkins FTIC core, DNA from the cultured CD4+ T cells underwent TCR sequencing with the Oncomine TCR Beta short-read assay. The QIAamp micro DNA kit was used to extract genomic DNA from the cultured CD4+ T cells. Oncomine TCR Beta libraries from cultured CD4+ T cells were pooled using unique dual indexes and sequenced on an Illumina iSeq 100. In the source study's methods: Non-productive sequences were removed, and CDR3s not starting with C, not ending with F or W, or shorter than 7 amino acids were discarded. The MANAFEST web application identified antigen-specific clonotypes by comparing peptide-stimulated wells against reference wells and other culture wells. Positive clones required FDR below 0.05, an odds ratio above 5, and productive frequency above 0.1% in at least two of three replicate wells. Cross-reactive clonotypes were defined as significantly expanded in both SARS-CoV-2 spike wells and at least one common cold coronavirus spike condition. Levenshtein distances (stringdist) and unrooted phylogenetic trees (ape) in R version 3.6.1 were used to assess CDR3 homology. The raw public reads went through TCRdb reprocessing: fastp at Q25, MiXCR clone calling, in-frame beta chains kept. Every distinct CDR3 protein forms one entry, paired with its most common genes and DNA. The V and J calls and clone size come from TCRdb's table, not from the authors' own analysis. This sample has approximately 5,000 distinct CDR3 sequences in its table, and around two thirds of those were observed once. The ten largest make up roughly a quarter of the sample.

General conclusions and limits of the study: An increase in the median number of SARS-CoV-2-reactive clonotypes from approximately 21 after infection to roughly 38 after vaccination was observed, but the change was not found to be significant. Only a relatively small number of convalescent patients were included in the study, and early timepoints following natural infection were not analyzed. In convalescent patients, a median around 89% of post-vaccine SARS-CoV-2-reactive clones were detected only after vaccination, suggesting vaccine-specific priming. Of the vaccine-specific clones found in convalescent patients, nearly all (304 of 307) were mono-reactive for SARS-CoV-2 spike instead of being cross-reactive with common cold coronaviruses.

The receptor comes from a human donor who had recovered from COVID-19. The sequence links TRBV12-3 or TRBV12-4 to TRBJ1-1; confidence is insufficient to name the D gene. Sequences were obtained from CD4+ T cells from blood, cultured in vitro. The nucleotides read TGTGCCAGCAGTTTAGCGCTGAACACTGAAGCTTTCTTT. It translates to CASSLALNTEAFF.